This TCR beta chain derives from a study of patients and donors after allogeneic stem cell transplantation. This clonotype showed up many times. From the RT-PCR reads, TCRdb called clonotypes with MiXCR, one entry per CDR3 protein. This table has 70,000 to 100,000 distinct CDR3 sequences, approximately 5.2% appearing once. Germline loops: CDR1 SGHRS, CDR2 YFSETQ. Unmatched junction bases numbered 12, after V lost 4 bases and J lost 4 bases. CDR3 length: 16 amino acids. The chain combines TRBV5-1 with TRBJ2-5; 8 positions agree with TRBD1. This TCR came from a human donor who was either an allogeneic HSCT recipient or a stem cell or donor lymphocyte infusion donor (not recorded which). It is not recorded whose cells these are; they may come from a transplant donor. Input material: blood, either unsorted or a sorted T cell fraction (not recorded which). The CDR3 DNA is TGCGCCAGCAGCCGGGGGACAGGATTGATTAGAGAGACCCAGTACTTC. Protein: CASSRGTGLIRETQYF.